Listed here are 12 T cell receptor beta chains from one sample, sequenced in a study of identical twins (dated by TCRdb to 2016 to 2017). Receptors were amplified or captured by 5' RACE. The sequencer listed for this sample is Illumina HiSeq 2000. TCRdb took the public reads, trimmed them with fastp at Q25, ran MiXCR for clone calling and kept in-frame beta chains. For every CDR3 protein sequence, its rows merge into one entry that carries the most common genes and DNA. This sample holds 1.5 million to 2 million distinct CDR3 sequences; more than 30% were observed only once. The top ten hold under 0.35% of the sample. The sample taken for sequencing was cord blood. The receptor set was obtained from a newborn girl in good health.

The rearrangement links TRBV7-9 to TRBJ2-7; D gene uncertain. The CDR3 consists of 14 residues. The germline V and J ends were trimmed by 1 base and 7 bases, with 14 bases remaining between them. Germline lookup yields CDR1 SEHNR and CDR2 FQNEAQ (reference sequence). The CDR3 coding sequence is TGTGCCAGCAGCTTAGGGGTGCGGACCAATGAGCAGTACTTC. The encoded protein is CASSLGVRTNEQYF. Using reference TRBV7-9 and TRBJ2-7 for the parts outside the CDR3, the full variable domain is DTGVSQNPRHKITKRGQNVTFRCDPISEHNRLYWYRQTLGQGPEFLTYFQNEAQLEKSRLLSDRFSAERPKGSFSTLEIQRTEQGDSAMYLCASSLGVRTNEQYFGPGTRLTVT.

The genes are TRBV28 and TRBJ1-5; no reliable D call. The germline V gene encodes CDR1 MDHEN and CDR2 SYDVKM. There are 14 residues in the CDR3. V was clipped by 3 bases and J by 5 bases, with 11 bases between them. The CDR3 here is CASSFVADHQPQHF. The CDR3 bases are TGTGCCAGCAGTTTTGTCGCCGACCATCAGCCCCAGCATTTT.

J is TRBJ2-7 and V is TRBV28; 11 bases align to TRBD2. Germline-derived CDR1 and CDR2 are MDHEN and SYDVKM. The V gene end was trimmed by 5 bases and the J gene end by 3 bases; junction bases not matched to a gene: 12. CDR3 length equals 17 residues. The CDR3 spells CASSLRPGLAEYYEQYF. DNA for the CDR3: TGTGCCAGCAGTCTGCGACCGGGACTAGCGGAGTACTACGAGCAGTACTTC.

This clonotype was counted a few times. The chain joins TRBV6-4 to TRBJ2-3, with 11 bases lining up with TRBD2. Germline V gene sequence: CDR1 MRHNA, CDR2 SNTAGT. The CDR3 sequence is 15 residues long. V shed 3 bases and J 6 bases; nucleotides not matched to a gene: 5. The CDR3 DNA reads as TGTGCCAGCAGTGAAACTAGCGGGAGACTGGATACGCAGTATTTT. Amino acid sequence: CASSETSGRLDTQYF.

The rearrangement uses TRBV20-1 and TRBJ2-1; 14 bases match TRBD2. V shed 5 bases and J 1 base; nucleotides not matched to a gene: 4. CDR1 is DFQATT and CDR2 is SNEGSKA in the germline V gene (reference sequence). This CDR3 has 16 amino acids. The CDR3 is CSAWTSGRQSYNEQFF. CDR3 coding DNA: TGCAGTGCTTGGACTAGCGGGAGGCAATCCTACAATGAGCAGTTCTTC.

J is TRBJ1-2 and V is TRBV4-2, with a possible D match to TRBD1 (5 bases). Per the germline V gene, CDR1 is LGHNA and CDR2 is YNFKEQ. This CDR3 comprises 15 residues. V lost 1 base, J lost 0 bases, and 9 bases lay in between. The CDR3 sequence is CASSQGQGPNYGYTF. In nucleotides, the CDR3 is TGTGCCAGCAGCCAAGGTCAGGGACCTAACTATGGCTACACCTTC.

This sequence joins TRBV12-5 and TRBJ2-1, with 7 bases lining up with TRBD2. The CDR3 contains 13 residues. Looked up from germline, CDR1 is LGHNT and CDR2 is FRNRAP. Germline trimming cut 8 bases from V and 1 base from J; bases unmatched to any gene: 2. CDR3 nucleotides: TGTGCTAGTCGGGGGGTATCCTACAATGAGCAGTTCTTC. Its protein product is CASRGVSYNEQFF.

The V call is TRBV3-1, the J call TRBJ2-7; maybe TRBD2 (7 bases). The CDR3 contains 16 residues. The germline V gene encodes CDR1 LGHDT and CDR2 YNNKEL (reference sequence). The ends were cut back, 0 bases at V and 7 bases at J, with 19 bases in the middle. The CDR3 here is CASSQDGRGSYNEQYF. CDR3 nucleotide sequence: TGTGCCAGCAGCCAAGATGGGAGGGGGTCCTACAATGAGCAGTACTTC.

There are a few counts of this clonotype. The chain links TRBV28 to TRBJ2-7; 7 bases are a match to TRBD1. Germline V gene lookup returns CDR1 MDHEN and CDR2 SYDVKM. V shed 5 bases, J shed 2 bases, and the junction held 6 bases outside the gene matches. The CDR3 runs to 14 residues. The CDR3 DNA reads TGTGCCAGCAGTCAACCGGGACAGCCCTACGAGCAGTACTTC. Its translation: CASSQPGQPYEQYF.

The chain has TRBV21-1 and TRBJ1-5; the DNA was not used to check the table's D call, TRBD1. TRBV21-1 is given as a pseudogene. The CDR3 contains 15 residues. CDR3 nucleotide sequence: TGTGCCAGCAGCAAACAGGGGGCGGCGGATCAGCCCCAGCATTTT. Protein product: CASSKQGAADQPQHF.

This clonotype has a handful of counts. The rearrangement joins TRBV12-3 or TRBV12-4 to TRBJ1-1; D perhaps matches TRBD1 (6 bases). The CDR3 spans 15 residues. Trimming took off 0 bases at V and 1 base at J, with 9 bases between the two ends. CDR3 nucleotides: TGTGCCAGCAGTTTAGCGCAAGGGGGGAACACTGAAGCTTTCTTT. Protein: CASSLAQGGNTEAFF.

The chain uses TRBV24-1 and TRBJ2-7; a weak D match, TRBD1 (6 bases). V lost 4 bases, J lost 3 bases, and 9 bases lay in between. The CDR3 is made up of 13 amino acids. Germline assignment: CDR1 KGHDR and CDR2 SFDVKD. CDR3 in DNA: TGTGCCACCAGTGACCCACAGGGCTACGAGCAGTACTTC. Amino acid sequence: CATSDPQGYEQYF.